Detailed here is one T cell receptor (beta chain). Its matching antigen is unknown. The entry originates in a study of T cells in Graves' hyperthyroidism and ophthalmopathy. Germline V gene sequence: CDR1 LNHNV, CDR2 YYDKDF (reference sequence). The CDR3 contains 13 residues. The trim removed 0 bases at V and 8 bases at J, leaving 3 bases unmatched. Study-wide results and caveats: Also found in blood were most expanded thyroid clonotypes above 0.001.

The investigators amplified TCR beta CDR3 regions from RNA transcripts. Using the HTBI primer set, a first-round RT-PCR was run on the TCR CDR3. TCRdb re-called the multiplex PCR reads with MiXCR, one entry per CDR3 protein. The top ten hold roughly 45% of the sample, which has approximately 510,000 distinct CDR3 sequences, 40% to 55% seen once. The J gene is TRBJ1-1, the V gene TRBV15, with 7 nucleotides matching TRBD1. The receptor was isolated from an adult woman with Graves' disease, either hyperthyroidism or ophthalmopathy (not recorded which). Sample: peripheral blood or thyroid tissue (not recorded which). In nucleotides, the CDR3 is TGTGCCACCAGCAGAGACGAACAGGGGGAAGCTTTCTTT. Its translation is CATSRDEQGEAFF.